Included here is one TCR beta chain sequence, with context. The antigen is undetermined. The junction and the germline gene differ at one end; a read error may be behind it. This CDR3 is built from 12 residues. The V gene's germline CDR1 is SGHTA and CDR2 FQGNSA. By 5'RACE template switching, TCR cDNA was produced, with a universal primer site and UMIs added in the process. Via MiXCR, TCRdb re-called the 5' RACE reads, giving one row per CDR3 protein. Counted here are some 500,000 distinct CDR3 sequences, 13% occurring once; the ten biggest clones make up more than 13%. The entry originates in a study of T cells after yellow fever vaccination. Study information: Any fraction with a low cell number was prepared using SMART-Seq v4 Ultra Low Input. General study findings and limits: Reappearance after the booster was observed for most primary-vaccination clones (about 96% CD4, roughly 90% CD8). Weaker, the secondary response peaked sooner, at day 5 versus 15.

The origin of this receptor is a man aged 25 to 40 who received the YFV17D yellow fever vaccine. The input for sequencing was PBMCs, taken on the day of the yellow fever booster vaccination. The rearrangement joins TRBV7-2 to TRBJ2-7, with a possible D match to TRBD2 (5 bases). DNA of the CDR3: TGTGCCAGCAGCTTATCGTTTGGGGAGCTGTACTTC. It codes for CASSLSFGELYF.